Listed below are T cell receptor beta chains from one sample, sequenced in a study of blood T cell repertoires in COVID-19. Assay: immunoSEQ multiplex PCR; the TCRdb copy retains only in-frame clones and omits some. The table shows roughly 140,000 clones, with 70% to 90% occurring only once. Sequencing was performed on peripheral blood. The receptors come from a woman older than 75 with acute or convalescent COVID-19. CDR3s leave out the opening cysteine and the closing phenylalanine or tryptophan.

J gene,V gene,CDR3 protein
TRBJ1-4,TRBV5-1,ASSLKGQDEKLF
TRBJ1-6,TRBV6-6,ASSWDSGRLTLH
TRBJ2-3,TRBV4-2,ASSLIRTSGGVSTDTQY
TRBJ1-2,TRBV24-1,ATTVTENYGYT
TRBJ1-2,TRBV3-1/TRBV3-2,ASSPAAGTGAGYT
TRBJ1-1,TRBV5-6,ASSHVATGFSHEAF
TRBJ1-1,TRBV12-3/TRBV12-4,ASSFGANTEAF
TRBJ1-1,TRBV9,ASSARDRAGNTEAF
TRBJ1-2,TRBV4-2,ASSDRDSYGYT
TRBJ1-4,TRBV6-5,ATDRGSNEKLF
TRBJ2-3,TRBV5-1,ASSLAASGGAQDTQY
TRBJ1-2,TRBV7-2,ASSLDGRRGYT
TRBJ2-1,TRBV14,ASSRGTSGGGEQF
TRBJ1-1,TRBV13,ASSLAGTPGAAF
TRBJ2-1,TRBV3-1/TRBV3-2,ASQSRGGEQF
TRBJ1-2,TRBV7-2,ASSDLQGSYGYT
TRBJ2-1,TRBV3-1/TRBV3-2,ASSLRSYNEQF
TRBJ1-1,TRBV9,ASSRSNGGYTEAF
TRBJ2-7,TRBV10-3,AISDPGQGSPYEQY
TRBJ1-2,TRBV7-2,ASSLDRTNYGYT
TRBJ1-2,TRBV6-5,ASSYSQQLANYGYT
TRBJ2-3,TRBV11-3,ASSLGLEPQY
TRBJ2-2,TRBV7-3,ASRKGRTGELF
TRBJ1-2,TRBV5-1,ASSLDSYGYT
TRBJ1-2,TRBV7-6,ASSLRGQGIGYT
TRBJ1-6,TRBV5-6,ASSSTGGSPLH
TRBJ2-1,TRBV5-1,ASSVPRGGAMSNEQF
TRBJ2-7,TRBV6-5,ASTFQGAGEQY
TRBJ2-5,TRBV15,ATSSVSGLAGEETQY
TRBJ1-3,TRBV9,ASSVGGPSGNTIY
TRBJ1-2,TRBV10-3,AISEPGGRKDYGYT
TRBJ1-2,TRBV3-1/TRBV3-2,ASSHPSPGGPNYGYT
TRBJ1-2,TRBV25-1,ASSDPRQGESYGYT
TRBJ2-1,TRBV30,AWRSSGGSSYNEQF
TRBJ2-1,TRBV6-1,ASSEAIRAGSGNNEQF
TRBJ2-3,TRBV9,ASSSRTQGDTQY
TRBJ1-5,TRBV18,ASSPGPRNQPQH
TRBJ2-2,TRBV2,ASSVNGANTGELF
TRBJ1-5,TRBV7-2,ASSLASGVSQPQH
TRBJ1-3,TRBV28,ASSLRGRKPSGNTIY
TRBJ1-5,TRBV6-5,ASSYEGDYSNQPQH
TRBJ1-1,TRBV2,ASSESRGYRSTEAF
TRBJ1-4,TRBV5-1,ASSLAGTGGGWDEKLF
TRBJ1-2,TRBV12-3/TRBV12-4,ASRGQESYGYT
TRBJ1-2,TRBV19,ASTLDSTGANYGYT